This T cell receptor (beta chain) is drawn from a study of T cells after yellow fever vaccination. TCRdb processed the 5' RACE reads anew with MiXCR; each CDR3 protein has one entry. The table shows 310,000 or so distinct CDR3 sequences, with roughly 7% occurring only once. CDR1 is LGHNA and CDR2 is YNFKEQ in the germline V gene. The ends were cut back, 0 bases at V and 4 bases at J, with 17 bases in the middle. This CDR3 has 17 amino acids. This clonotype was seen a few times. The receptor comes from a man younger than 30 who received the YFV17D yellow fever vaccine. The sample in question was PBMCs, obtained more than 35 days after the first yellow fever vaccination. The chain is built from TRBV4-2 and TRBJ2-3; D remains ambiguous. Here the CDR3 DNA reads TGTGCCAGCAGCCAAGAGGCTAACCCGGGCAGAGCAGATACGCAGTATTTT. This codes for CASSQEANPGRADTQYF.